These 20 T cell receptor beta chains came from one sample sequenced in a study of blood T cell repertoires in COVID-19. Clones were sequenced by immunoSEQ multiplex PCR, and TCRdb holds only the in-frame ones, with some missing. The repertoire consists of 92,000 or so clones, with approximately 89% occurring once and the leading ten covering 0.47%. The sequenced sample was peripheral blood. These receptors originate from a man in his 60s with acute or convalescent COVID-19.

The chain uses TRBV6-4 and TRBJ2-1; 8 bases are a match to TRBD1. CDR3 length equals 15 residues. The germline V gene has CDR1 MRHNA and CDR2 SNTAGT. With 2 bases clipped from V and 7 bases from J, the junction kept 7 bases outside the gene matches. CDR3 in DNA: TGTGCCAGCAGTGACCCCGGACAGGGTTTGAATGAGCAGTTCTTC. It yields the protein CASSDPGQGLNEQFF.

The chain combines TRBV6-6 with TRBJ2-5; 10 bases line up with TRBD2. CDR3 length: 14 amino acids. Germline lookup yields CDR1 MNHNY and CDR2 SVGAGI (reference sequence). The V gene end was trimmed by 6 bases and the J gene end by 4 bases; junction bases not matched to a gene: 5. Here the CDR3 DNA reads TGTGCCAGCAGCCTACTAGCGGGAAGAGAGACCCAGTACTTC. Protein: CASSLLAGRETQYF.

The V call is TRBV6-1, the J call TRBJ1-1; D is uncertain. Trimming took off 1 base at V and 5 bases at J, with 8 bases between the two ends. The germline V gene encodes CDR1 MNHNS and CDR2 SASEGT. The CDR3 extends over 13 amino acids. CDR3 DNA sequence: TGTGCCAGCAGTGAAGTAGTTGGTACTGAAGCTTTCTTT. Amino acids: CASSEVVGTEAFF.

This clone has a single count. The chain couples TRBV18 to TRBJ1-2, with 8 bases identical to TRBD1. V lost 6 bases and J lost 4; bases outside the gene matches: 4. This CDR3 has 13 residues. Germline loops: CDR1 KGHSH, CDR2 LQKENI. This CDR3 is CASSSDRGYGYTF. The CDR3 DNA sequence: TGTGCCAGCTCGTCCGACAGGGGCTATGGCTACACCTTC.

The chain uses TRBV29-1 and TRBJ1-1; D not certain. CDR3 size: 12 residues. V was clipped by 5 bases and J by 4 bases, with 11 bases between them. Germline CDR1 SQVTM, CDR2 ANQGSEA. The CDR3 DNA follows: TGCAGCGTTTCCCCAGCGGGCACTGAAGCTTTCTTT. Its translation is CSVSPAGTEAFF. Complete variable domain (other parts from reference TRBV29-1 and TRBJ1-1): SAVISQKPSRDICQRGTSLTIQCQVDSQVTMMFWYRQQPGQSLTLIATANQGSEATYESGFVIDKFPISRPNLTFSTLTVSNMSPEDSSIYLCSVSPAGTEAFFGQGTRLTVV.

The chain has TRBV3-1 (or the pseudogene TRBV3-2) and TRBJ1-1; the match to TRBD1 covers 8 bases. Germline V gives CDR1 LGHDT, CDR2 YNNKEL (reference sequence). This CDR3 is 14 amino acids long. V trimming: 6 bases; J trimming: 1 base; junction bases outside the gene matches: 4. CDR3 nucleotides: TGTGCCAGCAGACGCGGACAGGGGAACACTGAAGCTTTCTTT. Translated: CASRRGQGNTEAFF.

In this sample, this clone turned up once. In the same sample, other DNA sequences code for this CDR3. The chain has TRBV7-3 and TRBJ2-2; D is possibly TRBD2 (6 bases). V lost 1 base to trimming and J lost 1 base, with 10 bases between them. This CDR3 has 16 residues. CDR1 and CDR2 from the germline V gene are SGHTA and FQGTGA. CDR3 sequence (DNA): TGTGCCAGCAGCTTAAACGGGCGGGGGAACACCGGGGAGCTGTTTTTT. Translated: CASSLNGRGNTGELFF.

CDR3 region: CASISRKGQDIVGPWGDTQYF. CDR3 bases: TGTGCCAGTATCTCGCGGAAAGGACAGGATATCGTGGGACCCTGGGGAGATACGCAGTATTTT. V is TRBV19 and J is TRBJ2-3; 7 nucleotides align to TRBD1. The CDR3 contains 21 residues. V shed 7 bases and J 5 bases; nucleotides not matched to a gene: 30. Germline V gene sequence: CDR1 LNHDA, CDR2 SQIVND (reference sequence).

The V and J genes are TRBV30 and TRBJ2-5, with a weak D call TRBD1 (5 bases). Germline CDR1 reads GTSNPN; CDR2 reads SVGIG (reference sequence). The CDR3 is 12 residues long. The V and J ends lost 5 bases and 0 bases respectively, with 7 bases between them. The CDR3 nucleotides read TGTGCCTGGGCAGGGCACCAAGAGACCCAGTACTTC. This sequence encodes CAWAGHQETQYF.

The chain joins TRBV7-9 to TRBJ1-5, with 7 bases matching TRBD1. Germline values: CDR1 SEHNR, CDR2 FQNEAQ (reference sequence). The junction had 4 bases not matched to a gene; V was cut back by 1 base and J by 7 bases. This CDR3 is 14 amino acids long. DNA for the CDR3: TGTGCCAGCAGCTTAGGACAGGGTTTACAGCCCCAGCATTTT. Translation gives CASSLGQGLQPQHF.

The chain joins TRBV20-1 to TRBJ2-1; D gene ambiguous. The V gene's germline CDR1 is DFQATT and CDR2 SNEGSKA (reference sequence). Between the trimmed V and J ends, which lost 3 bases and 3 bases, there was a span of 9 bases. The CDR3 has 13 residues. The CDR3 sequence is CSASQQDYNEQFF. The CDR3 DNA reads TGCAGTGCTAGTCAGCAGGACTACAATGAGCAGTTCTTC.

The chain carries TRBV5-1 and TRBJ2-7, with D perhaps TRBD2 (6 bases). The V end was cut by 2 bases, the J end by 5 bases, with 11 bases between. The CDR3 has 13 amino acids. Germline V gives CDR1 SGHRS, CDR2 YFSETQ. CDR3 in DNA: TGCGCCAGCAGCTTAGGGACTGTAAACGAGCAGTACTTC. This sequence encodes CASSLGTVNEQYF.

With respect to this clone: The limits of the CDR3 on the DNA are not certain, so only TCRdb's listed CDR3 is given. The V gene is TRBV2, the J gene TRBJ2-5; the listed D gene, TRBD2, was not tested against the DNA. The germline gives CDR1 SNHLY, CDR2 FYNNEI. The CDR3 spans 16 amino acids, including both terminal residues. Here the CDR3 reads CASKTGTSGFLETQYF.

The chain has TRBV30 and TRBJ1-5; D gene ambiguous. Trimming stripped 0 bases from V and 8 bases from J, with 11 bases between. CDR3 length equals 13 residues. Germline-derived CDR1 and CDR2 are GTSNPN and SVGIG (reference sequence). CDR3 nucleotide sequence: TGTGCCTGGAGTGTACGTCCAGAGGAGCCCCAGCATTTT. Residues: CAWSVRPEEPQHF.

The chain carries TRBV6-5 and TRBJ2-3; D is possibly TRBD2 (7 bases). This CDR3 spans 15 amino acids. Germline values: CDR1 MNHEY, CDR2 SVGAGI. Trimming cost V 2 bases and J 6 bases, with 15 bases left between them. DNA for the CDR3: TGTGCCAGCAGTTACAGTGGGGGGGCCCTGGATACGCAGTATTTT. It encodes CASSYSGGALDTQYF.

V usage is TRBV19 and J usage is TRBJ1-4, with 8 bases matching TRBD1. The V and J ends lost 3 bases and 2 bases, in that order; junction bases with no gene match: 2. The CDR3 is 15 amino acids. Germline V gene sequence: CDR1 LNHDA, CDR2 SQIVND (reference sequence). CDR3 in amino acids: CASSIQGATNEKLFF. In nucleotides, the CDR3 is TGTGCCAGTAGTATCCAGGGGGCGACTAATGAAAAACTGTTTTTT.

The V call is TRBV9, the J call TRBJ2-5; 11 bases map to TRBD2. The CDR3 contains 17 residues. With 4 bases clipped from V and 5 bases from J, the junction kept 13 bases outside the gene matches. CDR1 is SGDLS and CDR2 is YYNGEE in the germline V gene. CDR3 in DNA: TGTGCCAGCAGCCCATGGGAAGGGACTAGCGGACCGGAGACCCAGTACTTC. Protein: CASSPWEGTSGPETQYF.

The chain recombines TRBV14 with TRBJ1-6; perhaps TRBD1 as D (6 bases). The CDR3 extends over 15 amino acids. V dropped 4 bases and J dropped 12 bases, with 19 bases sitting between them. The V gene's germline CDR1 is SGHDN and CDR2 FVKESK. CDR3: CASSLTGGVGLPLHF. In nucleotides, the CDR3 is TGTGCCAGCAGCCTGACAGGTGGTGTAGGTTTACCCCTCCACTTT.

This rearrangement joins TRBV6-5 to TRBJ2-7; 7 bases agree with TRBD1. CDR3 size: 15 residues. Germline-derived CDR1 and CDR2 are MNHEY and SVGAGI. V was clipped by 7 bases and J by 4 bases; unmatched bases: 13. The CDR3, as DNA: TGTGCCAGCACCCGAACCCGGACAGGATCTTACGAGCAGTACTTC. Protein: CASTRTRTGSYEQYF.

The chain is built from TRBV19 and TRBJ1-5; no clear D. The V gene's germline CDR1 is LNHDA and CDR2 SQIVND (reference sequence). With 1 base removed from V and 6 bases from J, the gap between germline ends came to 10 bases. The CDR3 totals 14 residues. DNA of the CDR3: TGTGCCAGTAGTATAGTGGTAGGGAGTCAGCCCCAGCATTTT. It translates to CASSIVVGSQPQHF.